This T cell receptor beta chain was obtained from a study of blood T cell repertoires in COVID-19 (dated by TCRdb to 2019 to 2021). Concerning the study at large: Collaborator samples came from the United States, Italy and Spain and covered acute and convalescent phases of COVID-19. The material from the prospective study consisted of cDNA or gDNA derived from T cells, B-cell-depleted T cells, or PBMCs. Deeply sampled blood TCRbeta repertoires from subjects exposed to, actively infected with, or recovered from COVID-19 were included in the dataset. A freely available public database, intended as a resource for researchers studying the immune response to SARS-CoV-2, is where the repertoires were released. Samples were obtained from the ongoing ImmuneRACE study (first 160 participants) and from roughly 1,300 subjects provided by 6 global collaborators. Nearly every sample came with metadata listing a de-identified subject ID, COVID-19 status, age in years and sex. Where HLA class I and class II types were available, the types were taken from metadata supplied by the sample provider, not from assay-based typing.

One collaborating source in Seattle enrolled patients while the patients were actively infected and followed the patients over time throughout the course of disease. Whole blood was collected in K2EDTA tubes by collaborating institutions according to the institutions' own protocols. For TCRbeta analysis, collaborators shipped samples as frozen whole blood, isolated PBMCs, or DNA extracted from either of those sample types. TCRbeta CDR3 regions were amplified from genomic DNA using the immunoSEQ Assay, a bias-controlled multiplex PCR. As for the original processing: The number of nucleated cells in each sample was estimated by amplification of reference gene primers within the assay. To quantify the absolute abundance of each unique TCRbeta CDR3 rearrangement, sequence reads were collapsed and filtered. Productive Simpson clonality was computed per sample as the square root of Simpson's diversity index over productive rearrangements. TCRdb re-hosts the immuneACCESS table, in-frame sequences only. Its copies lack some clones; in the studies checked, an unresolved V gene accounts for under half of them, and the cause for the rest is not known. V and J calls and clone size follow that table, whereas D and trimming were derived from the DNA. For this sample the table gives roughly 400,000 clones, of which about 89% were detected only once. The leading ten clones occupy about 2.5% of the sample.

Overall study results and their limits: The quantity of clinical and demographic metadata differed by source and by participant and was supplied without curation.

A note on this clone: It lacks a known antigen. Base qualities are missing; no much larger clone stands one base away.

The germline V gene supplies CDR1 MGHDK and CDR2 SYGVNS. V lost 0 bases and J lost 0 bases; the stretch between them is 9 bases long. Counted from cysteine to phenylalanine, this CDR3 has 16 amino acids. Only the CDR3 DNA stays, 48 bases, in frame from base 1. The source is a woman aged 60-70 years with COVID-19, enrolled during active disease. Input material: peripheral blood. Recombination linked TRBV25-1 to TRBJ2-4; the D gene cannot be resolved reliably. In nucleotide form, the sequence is TGTGCCAGCAGTGAATATGGGTCGGGAGCCAAAAACATTCAGTACTTC. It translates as CASSEYGSGAKNIQYF.